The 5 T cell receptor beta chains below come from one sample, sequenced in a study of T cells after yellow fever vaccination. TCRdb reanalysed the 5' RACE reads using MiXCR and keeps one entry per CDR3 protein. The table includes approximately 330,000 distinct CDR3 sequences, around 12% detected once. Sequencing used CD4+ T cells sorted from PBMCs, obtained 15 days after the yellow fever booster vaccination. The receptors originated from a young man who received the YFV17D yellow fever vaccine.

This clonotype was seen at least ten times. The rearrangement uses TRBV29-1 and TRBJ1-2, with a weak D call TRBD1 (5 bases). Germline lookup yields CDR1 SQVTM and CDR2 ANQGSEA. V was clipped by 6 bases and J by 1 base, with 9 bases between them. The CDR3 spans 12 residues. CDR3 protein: CSVTQVNYGYTF. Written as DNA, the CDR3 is TGCAGCGTGACACAGGTTAACTATGGCTACACCTTC.

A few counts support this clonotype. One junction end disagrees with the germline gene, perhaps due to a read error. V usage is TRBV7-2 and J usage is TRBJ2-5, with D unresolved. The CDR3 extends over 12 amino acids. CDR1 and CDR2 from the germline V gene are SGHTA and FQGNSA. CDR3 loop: CASSVALETQYF. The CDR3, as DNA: TGTGCCAGCAGCGTAGCCCTAGAGACCCAGTACTTC.

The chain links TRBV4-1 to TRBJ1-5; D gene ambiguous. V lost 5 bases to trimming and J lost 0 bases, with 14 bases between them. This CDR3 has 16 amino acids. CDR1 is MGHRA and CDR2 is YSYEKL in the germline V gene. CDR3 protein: CASSRSSRGSNQPQHF. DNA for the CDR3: TGCGCCAGCAGCAGGTCTTCACGGGGTAGCAATCAGCCCCAGCATTTT.

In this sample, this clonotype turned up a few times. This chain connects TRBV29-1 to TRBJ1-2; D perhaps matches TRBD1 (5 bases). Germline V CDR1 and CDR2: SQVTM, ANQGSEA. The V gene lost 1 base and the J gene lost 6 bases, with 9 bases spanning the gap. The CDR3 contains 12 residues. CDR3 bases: TGCAGCGTTGAAGTTAGAGGGGATGGCTACACCTTC. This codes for CSVEVRGDGYTF.

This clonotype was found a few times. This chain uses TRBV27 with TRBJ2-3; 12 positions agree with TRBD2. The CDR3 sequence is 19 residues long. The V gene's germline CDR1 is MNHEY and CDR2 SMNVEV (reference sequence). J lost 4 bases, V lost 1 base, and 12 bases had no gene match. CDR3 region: CASSLWPPRASGGADTQYF. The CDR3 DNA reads TGTGCCAGCAGTTTATGGCCCCCCCGGGCTAGCGGGGGGGCAGATACGCAGTATTTT.